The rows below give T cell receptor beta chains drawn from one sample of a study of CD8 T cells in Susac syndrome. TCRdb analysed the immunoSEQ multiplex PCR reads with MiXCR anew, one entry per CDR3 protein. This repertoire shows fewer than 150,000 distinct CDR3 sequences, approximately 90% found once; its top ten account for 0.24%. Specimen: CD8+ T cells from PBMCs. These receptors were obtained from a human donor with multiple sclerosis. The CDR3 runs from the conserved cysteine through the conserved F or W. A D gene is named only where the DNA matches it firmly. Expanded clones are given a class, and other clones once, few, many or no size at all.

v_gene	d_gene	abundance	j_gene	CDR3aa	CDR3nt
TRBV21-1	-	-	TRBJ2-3	CASSKRGDTQYF	TGTGCCAGCAGCAAGCGTGGAGATACGCAGTATTTT
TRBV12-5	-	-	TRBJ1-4	CARDPWREKLFF	TGTGCTAGAGACCCCTGGCGGGAAAAACTGTTTTTT
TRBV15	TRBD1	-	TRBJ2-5	CATSSSRRGQVGETQYF	TGTGCCACCAGCAGCTCCCGGCGGGGACAGGTGGGGGAGACCCAGTACTTC
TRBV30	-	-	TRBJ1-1	CAWSGRDFVAFF	TGTGCCTGGAGTGGCCGGGACTTTGTCGCTTTCTTT
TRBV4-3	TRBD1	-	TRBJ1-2	CASSQDSGTGHGYTF	TGCGCCAGCAGCCAAGATAGTGGGACAGGCCATGGCTACACCTTC
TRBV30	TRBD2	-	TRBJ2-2	CAWSSITSGRAVGELFF	TGTGCCTGGAGTTCGATAACTAGCGGGAGGGCAGTAGGGGAGCTGTTTTTT
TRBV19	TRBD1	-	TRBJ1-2	CASSFRTGAGGYTF	TGTGCCAGTAGTTTCCGGACAGGCGCCGGGGGCTACACCTTC
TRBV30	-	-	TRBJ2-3	CAFSGGLDTQYF	TGTGCCTTCTCCGGGGGGCTAGATACGCAGTATTTT
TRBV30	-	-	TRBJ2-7	CAWSVQGYEQYF	TGTGCCTGGAGTGTACAGGGCTACGAGCAGTACTTC
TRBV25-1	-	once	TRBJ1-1	CATAGQNTEAFF	TGTGCCACCGCGGGACAGAACACTGAAGCTTTCTTT
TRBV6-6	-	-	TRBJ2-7	CASSYSSPHEQYF	TGTGCCAGCAGTTACTCGAGCCCCCACGAGCAGTACTTC
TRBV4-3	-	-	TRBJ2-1	CASSPDRPSYNEQFF	TGCGCCAGCAGTCCCGACAGGCCCAGTTACAATGAGCAGTTCTTC
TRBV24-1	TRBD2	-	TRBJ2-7	CATSGLASYEQYF	TGTGCCACCAGTGGACTAGCGAGCTACGAGCAGTACTTC
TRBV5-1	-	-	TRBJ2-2	CASSLSGAQKGGELFF	TGCGCCAGCAGCTTGTCTGGCGCGCAGAAGGGCGGGGAGCTGTTTTTT
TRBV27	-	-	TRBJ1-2	CASSSIRGNGYTF	TGTGCCAGCAGTTCAATCAGGGGAAATGGCTACACCTTC
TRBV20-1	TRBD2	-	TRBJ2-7	CSARDGVAGGYEQYF	TGCAGTGCTAGAGATGGAGTAGCGGGAGGATACGAGCAGTACTTC
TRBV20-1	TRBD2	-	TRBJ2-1	CSVRERGSYNEQFF	TGCAGTGTTAGGGAGCGGGGATCCTACAATGAGCAGTTCTTC
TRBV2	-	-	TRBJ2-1	CASSEAPYYEQFF	TGTGCCAGCAGTGAAGCTCCCTATTATGAGCAGTTCTTC
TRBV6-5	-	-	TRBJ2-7	CATKGSPYEQYF	TGTGCCACTAAGGGGTCCCCCTACGAGCAGTACTTC
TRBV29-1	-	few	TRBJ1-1	CSVVWDTEAFF	TGCAGCGTTGTATGGGACACTGAAGCTTTCTTT
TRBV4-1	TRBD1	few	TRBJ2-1	CASGTGGFEQFF	TGCGCCAGCGGGACAGGGGGTTTTGAGCAGTTCTTC
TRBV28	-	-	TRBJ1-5	CASSFGGVLFGAQHF	TGTGCCAGCAGTTTTGGAGGGGTACTCTTCGGGGCCCAGCATTTT
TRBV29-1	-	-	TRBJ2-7	CSVKEGARYEQYF	TGCAGCGTCAAGGAGGGGGCCCGCTACGAGCAGTACTTC
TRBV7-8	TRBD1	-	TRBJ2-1	CASSLTGAYNEQFF	TGTGCCAGCAGCTTGACAGGGGCCTACAATGAGCAGTTCTTC
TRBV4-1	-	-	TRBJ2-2	CASSQVGNAGLDGELFF	TGCGCCAGCAGCCAAGTGGGTAACGCAGGGTTGGACGGGGAGCTGTTTTTT
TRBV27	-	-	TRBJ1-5	CASSSQGYQPQHF	TGTGCCAGCAGTTCTCAGGGTTATCAGCCCCAGCATTTT
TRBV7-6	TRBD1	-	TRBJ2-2	CASSLPRDSYLNTGELFF	TGTGCCAGCAGCTTACCCCGGGACAGTTATCTGAACACCGGGGAGCTGTTTTTT
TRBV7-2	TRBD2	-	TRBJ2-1	CASSESGGIEQFF	TGTGCCAGCAGCGAGAGCGGGGGCATTGAGCAGTTCTTC
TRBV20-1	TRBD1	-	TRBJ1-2	CSARFRDRGRGDYGYTF	TGCAGTGCTAGATTCCGGGACAGGGGGCGGGGGGACTATGGCTACACCTTC
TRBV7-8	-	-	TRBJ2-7	CASSLRLGANYEQYF	TGTGCCAGCAGCCTCCGCCTAGGGGCCAACTACGAGCAGTACTTC
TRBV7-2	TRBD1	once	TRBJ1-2	CASSLGTGGDGYTF	TGTGCCAGCAGCTTAGGGACAGGGGGCGATGGCTACACCTTC
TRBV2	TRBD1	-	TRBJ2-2	CANIRQGSGELFF	TGTGCCAATATAAGACAGGGCAGCGGGGAGCTGTTTTTT
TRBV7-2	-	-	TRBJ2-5	CASSLVGAPLQETQYF	TGTGCCAGCAGCTTAGTGGGGGCGCCGCTTCAAGAGACCCAGTACTTC
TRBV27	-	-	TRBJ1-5	CASSYSLGEPQHF	TGTGCCAGCAGTTACTCCCTAGGGGAGCCCCAGCATTTT
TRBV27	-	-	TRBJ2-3	CASSPFAALTDTQYF	TGTGCCAGCAGCCCCTTCGCGGCCCTCACAGATACGCAGTATTTT
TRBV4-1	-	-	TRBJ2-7	CASSETYGFYEQYF	TGCGCCAGCAGCGAAACTTACGGGTTCTACGAGCAGTACTTC
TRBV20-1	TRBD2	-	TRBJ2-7	CSARSILAGIGYEQYF	TGCAGTGCTAGATCTATCCTAGCGGGAATAGGATACGAGCAGTACTTC
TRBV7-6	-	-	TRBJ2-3	CASSKGDNTDTQYF	TGTGCCAGCAGTAAAGGGGACAACACAGATACGCAGTATTTT
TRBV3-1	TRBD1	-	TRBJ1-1	CASSQTGDTEAFF	TGTGCCAGCAGCCAGACAGGGGACACTGAAGCTTTCTTT
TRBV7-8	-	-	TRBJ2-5	CASSLASETQYF	TGTGCCAGCAGCTTAGCGAGCGAGACCCAGTACTTC
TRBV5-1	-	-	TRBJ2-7	CASSPPSATAKSSYEQYF	TGCGCCAGCAGCCCACCCTCCGCGACAGCCAAAAGCTCCTACGAGCAGTACTTC
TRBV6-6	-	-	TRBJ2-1	CASSQWAKGGYNEQFF	TGTGCCAGCAGTCAATGGGCGAAAGGGGGTTACAATGAGCAGTTCTTC
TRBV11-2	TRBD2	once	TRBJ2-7	CASSSSGLAIDEQYF	TGTGCCAGCAGCTCCTCGGGACTAGCAATTGACGAGCAGTACTTC
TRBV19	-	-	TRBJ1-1	CASKWGGEAFF	TGTGCCAGTAAATGGGGTGGTGAAGCTTTCTTT
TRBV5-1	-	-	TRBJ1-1	CASSLDGEGAFF	TGCGCCAGCAGCTTGGACGGGGAAGGAGCTTTCTTT
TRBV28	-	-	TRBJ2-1	CASSCSPARTPGGCNEQFF	TGTGCCAGCAGTTGTTCTCCCGCCCGGACCCCCGGGGGCTGCAATGAGCAGTTCTTC
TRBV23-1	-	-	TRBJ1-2	CASSQRGGNYGYTF	TGCGCCAGCAGTCAAAGGGGGGGAAACTATGGCTACACCTTC
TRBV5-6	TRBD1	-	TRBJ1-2	CASSIQTGEVLYGYTF	TGTGCCAGCAGCATACAGACAGGGGAGGTGCTCTATGGCTACACCTTC
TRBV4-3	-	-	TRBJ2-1	CASSLVGGTNNEQFF	TGCGCCAGCAGCCTCGTTGGGGGAACGAACAATGAGCAGTTCTTC
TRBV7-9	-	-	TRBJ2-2	CASGNRKGNTGELFF	TGTGCCAGCGGAAACAGGAAGGGGAACACCGGGGAGCTGTTTTTT
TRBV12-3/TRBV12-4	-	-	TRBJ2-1	CASSPLATEQFF	TGTGCCAGCAGTCCGCTAGCAACTGAGCAGTTCTTC
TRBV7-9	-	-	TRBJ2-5	CASSTGYLETQYF	TGTGCCAGCAGCACAGGGTATCTGGAGACCCAGTACTTC
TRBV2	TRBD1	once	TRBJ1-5	CASSGQGNQPQHF	TGTGCCAGCAGCGGACAGGGCAATCAGCCCCAGCATTTT
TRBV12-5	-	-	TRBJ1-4	CASGLDREGPANEKLFF	TGTGCTAGTGGTTTGGATCGGGAGGGCCCAGCTAATGAAAAACTGTTTTTT
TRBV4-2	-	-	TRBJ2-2	CASSLRSEGTGELFF	TGTGCCAGCAGCCTGCGGTCCGAGGGCACCGGGGAGCTGTTTTTT